What follows are 15 T cell receptor beta chains derived from one specimen sequenced in a study of T cell repertoires in cytomegalovirus infection. TCRdb itself ran the reads through MiXCR, one entry per CDR3 protein. This sample has about 470,000 distinct CDR3 sequences; approximately 46% occur once, and the top ten carry approximately 40%. The antigens for these receptors are not known. This specimen consisted of cultured PBMCs, obtained from culture after CMV antigen stimulation. These receptors came from a human donor in good health (CMV status not recorded). Some clones in this sample may be carry-over from other donors' samples.

The rearrangement joins TRBV7-2 to TRBJ2-3, with a tentative D call TRBD2 (6 bases). There are 17 residues in the CDR3. V was trimmed by 2 bases and J by 2 bases, leaving 17 bases between them. Per germline, CDR1 SGHTA and CDR2 FQGNSA. The CDR3 reads CASSLTFTSTNTDTQYF. Written as DNA, the CDR3 is TGTGCCAGCAGCTTAACTTTTACTAGCACAAACACAGATACGCAGTATTTT.

This clonotype was detected once. The rearrangement uses TRBV20-1 and TRBJ2-7; 7 bases map to TRBD2. CDR1 DFQATT and CDR2 SNEGSKA come from the germline V gene (reference sequence). This CDR3 is 15 amino acids long. Trimming cost V 0 bases and J 7 bases; bases outside gene matches: 12. The CDR3 DNA follows: TGCAGTGCTAGAGAGACGGGGAGGGAGTTTTGGGAGCAGTACTTC. It yields the protein CSARETGREFWEQYF.

The table lists this clonotype with a few counts. This chain joins TRBV4-2 and TRBJ1-4; no firm D call. Between the trimmed V and J ends, which lost 5 bases and 10 bases, there was a span of 20 bases. The CDR3 covers 15 residues. Germline V CDR1 and CDR2: LGHNA, YNFKEQ. CDR3 protein: CASSGPAGNRVKLFF. The CDR3 DNA follows: TGTGCCAGCAGCGGACCGGCGGGGAATCGTGTAAAACTGTTTTTT.

V usage is TRBV7-2 and J usage is TRBJ2-7; 7 bases agree with TRBD1. This CDR3 region has 15 residues. In germline, CDR1 is SGHTA, CDR2 FQGNSA. Trimming cost V 1 base and J 4 bases; bases outside gene matches: 7. CDR3 protein: CASSLDRGREYEQYF. DNA of the CDR3: TGTGCCAGCAGCTTAGACAGGGGCAGGGAGTACGAGCAGTACTTC.

In this sample, this clonotype turned up many times. V usage is TRBV7-2 and J usage is TRBJ1-1; D is unresolved. This CDR3 comprises 12 residues. Trimming took off 5 bases at V and 6 bases at J, with 10 bases between the two ends. Looked up from germline, CDR1 is SGHTA and CDR2 is FQGNSA. The CDR3 coding sequence is TGTGCCAGCAGCCCCAACGGTGCTGAAGCTTTCTTT. It encodes CASSPNGAEAFF.

This chain links TRBV7-2 with TRBJ1-2; 9 bases fit TRBD1. Trimming removed 1 base from V and 0 bases from J; junction bases left unmatched: 15. The CDR3 is 20 amino acids. Germline loops: CDR1 SGHTA, CDR2 FQGNSA. The chain's CDR3 is CASSLELVVTGGPSNYGYTF. CDR3 nucleotide sequence: TGTGCCAGCAGCTTAGAACTTGTGGTAACAGGGGGCCCTTCTAACTATGGCTACACCTTC.

The chain joins TRBV7-4 to TRBJ2-5; TRBD2 aligns across 9 bases. Germline-derived CDR1 and CDR2 are SGHVT and SQSDAQ. This CDR3 contains 16 residues. V lost 5 bases to trimming and J lost 5 bases; unmatched junction nucleotides: 12. The CDR3 is CASSGPWREGLETQYF. The CDR3 nucleotides read TGTGCCAGCAGCGGGCCCTGGCGGGAGGGGTTGGAGACCCAGTACTTC.

The table lists this clonotype with a few counts. The chain combines TRBV7-2 with TRBJ1-6; perhaps TRBD1 as D (6 bases). V was cut by 1 base and J by 0 bases, with 13 bases left in between. Germline CDR1 and CDR2: SGHTA and FQGNSA. The CDR3 is 18 amino acids. This CDR3 reads CASSLVGQISSYNSPLHF. In DNA form, the CDR3 reads TGTGCCAGCAGCTTAGTTGGACAGATCAGCTCCTATAATTCACCCCTCCACTTT.

Here the CDR3 reads CASSQTRLRTEAFF. The CDR3 bases are TGTGCCAGCAGCCAAACAAGGTTGAGGACTGAAGCTTTCTTT. The V call is TRBV12-3 or TRBV12-4, the J call TRBJ1-1, with D hard to call. The CDR3 loop spans 14 amino acids. V lost 6 bases to trimming and J lost 5 bases, with 16 bases between them.

The rearrangement links TRBV20-1 to TRBJ1-5; no definite D call. The V and J ends lost 5 bases and 5 bases respectively, with 10 bases between them. This CDR3 region has 12 residues. The V gene's germline CDR1 is DFQATT and CDR2 SNEGSKA (reference sequence). The DNA of the CDR3 is TGCAGTGCTCACATAGCAGATCAGCCCCAGCATTTT. This codes for CSAHIADQPQHF.

This clonotype was recorded a few times. V usage is TRBV2 and J usage is TRBJ2-2, with TRBD1 as a possible D gene (5 bases). The CDR3 length is 13 residues. Germline values: CDR1 SNHLY, CDR2 FYNNEI. Trimming removed 8 bases from V and 7 bases from J, with 14 bases in between. This chain's CDR3 is CASHRGFDGELFF. CDR3 nucleotide sequence: TGTGCCAGCCATAGGGGATTTGACGGGGAGCTGTTTTTT.

This chain links TRBV30 with TRBJ2-1, with D perhaps TRBD2 (5 bases). Trimming took 3 bases from V and 8 from J, leaving 20 bases between them. Germline V gene sequence: CDR1 GTSNPN, CDR2 SVGIG (reference sequence). The CDR3 loop spans 15 amino acids. The CDR3: CAWSSLSVEEDEQFF. The DNA for the CDR3 is TGTGCCTGGAGCTCCCTCTCGGTCGAGGAGGATGAGCAGTTCTTC.

The CDR3 nucleotides read TGTGCCAGCAGCTCCGAGCCGACAGTCTTATACTATGGCTACACCTTC. It encodes CASSSEPTVLYYGYTF. The chain recombines TRBV7-2 with TRBJ1-2, with D maybe TRBD1 (5 bases). Germline CDR1 reads SGHTA; CDR2 reads FQGNSA. Trimming stripped 4 bases from V and 3 bases from J, with 18 bases between. This CDR3 contains 16 residues.

This clonotype was counted a few times. This chain joins TRBV7-3 and TRBJ1-5; maybe TRBD1 (5 bases). Germline V CDR1 and CDR2: SGHTA, FQGTGA. The CDR3 loop spans 14 amino acids. Trimming took off 4 bases at V and 3 bases at J, with 10 bases between the two ends. The CDR3 protein is CASSSGQLNQPQHF. CDR3 bases: TGTGCCAGCAGCTCCGGACAACTCAATCAGCCCCAGCATTTT.

This clonotype was recorded a few times. The CDR3 reads CASSFYSRGEQYF. The DNA for the CDR3 is TGTGCCAGCAGCTTTTACTCGCGCGGCGAGCAGTACTTC. The chain is built from TRBV7-2 and TRBJ2-7; D uncertain. From germline, CDR1 is SGHTA and CDR2 FQGNSA. The CDR3 loop spans 13 amino acids. Between the trimmed V and J ends, which lost 3 bases and 6 bases, there was a span of 12 bases.